This T cell receptor (beta chain) comes out of a study of tumor and adjacent non-tumor tissue in lung cancer. TCRbeta libraries were built with three rounds of nested PCR, modified from ARM-PCR. TCRdb analysed the multiplex PCR reads with MiXCR anew, one entry per CDR3 protein. In the table there are over 100,000 distinct CDR3 sequences, roughly two thirds of which are singletons. No cell sorting was done before RNA was extracted from the tissue. This non-tumor lung sample came from over 3 cm beyond the tumor edge. This clonotype was seen many times. The material sequenced was distant non-tumor lung tissue. The TCR sequence derives from a man aged 60-69 years with non-small cell lung cancer.

This CDR3 is CASSTDSYGYTF. CDR3 coding DNA: TGTGCCAGCAGTACCGACAGCTATGGCTACACCTTC. This chain connects TRBV6-5 to TRBJ1-2, with D possibly matching TRBD1 (5 bases). In germline, CDR1 is MNHEY, CDR2 SVGAGI. The CDR3 spans 12 residues. Trimming shortened V by 5 bases and J by 4 bases, and 8 bases separated the two germline ends.